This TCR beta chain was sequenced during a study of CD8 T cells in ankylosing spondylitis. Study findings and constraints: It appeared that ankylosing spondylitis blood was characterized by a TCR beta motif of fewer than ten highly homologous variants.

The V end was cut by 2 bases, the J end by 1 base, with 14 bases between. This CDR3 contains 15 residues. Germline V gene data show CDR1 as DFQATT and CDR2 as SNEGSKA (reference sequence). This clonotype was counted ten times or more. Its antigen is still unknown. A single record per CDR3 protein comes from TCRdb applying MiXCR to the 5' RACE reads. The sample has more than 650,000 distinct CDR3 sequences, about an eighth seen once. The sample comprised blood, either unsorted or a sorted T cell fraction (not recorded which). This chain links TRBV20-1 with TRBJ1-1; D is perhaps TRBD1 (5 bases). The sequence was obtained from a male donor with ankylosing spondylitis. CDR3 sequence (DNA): TGCAGTGCTAGATCACCCCAACAGGCGAACACTGAAGCTTTCTTT. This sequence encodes CSARSPQQANTEAFF.